The entry below gives a single T cell receptor (beta chain) sequence along with its context. Two negative PCRs, clearance, or symptom resolution characterized the recovered Cohort 3 donors. The data originate from a study of blood T cell repertoires in COVID-19. For the study at large: In each case, the material was cDNA or gDNA derived from T cells, B-cell-depleted T cells, or PBMCs.

Germline V CDR1 and CDR2: SGDLS, YYNGEE. This CDR3 region has 19 residues. V gave up 4 bases and J gave up 7 bases; unmatched junction bases: 18. The repertoire was sequenced with immunoSEQ multiplex PCR; TCRdb's copy has only in-frame clones and lacks some. The data contain roughly 260,000 clones, about nine tenths of them seen just once; the ten biggest clones take up under 3%. Specimen: PBMCs or T cells enriched from blood (not recorded which). This chain links TRBV9 with TRBJ2-1, with 12 bases identical to TRBD2. This sequence was found in a young woman who had recovered from COVID-19. The CDR3: CASSPSGWVTSGSVNEQFF. The CDR3 bases are TGTGCCAGCAGCCCCAGCGGCTGGGTGACTAGCGGGAGCGTAAATGAGCAGTTCTTC.